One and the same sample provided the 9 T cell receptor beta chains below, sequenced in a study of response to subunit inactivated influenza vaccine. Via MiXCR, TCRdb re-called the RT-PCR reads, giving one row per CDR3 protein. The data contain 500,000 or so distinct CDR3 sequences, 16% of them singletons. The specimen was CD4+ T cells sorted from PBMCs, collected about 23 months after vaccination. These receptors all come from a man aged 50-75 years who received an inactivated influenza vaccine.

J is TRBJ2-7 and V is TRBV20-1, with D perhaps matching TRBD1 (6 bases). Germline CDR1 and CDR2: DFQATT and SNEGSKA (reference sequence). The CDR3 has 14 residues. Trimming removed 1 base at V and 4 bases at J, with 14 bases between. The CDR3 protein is CSARATGFGYEQYF. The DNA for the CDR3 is TGCAGTGCTAGAGCCACAGGGTTTGGGTACGAGCAGTACTTC.

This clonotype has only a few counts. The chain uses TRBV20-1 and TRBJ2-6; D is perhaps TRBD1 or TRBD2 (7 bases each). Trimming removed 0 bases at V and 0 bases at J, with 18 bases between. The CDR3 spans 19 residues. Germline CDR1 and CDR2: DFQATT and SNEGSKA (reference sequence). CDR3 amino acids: CSARDIPRGGHSGANVLTF. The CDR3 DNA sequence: TGCAGTGCTAGAGATATCCCCAGGGGGGGACACTCTGGGGCCAACGTCCTGACTTTC.

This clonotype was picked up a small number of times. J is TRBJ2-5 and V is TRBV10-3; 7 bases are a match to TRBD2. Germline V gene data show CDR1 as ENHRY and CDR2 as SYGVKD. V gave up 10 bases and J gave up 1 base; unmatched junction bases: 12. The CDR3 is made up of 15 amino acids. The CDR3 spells CATLGGAGRQETQYF. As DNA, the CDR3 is TGTGCCACCCTCGGGGGAGCGGGGCGCCAAGAGACCCAGTACTTC.

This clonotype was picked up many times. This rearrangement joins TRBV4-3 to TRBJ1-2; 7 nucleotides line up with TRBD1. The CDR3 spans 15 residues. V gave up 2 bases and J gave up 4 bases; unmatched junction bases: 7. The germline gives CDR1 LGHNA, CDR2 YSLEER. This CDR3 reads CASSQTDRAGYGYTF. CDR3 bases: TGCGCCAGCAGCCAAACCGACAGGGCAGGCTATGGCTACACCTTC.

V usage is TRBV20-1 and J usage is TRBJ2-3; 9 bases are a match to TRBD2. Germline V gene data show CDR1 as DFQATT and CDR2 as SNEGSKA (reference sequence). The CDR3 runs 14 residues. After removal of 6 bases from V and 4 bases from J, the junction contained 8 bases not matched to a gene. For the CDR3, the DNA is TGCAGTGCGCACCCGACTAGCGGCGCAGATACGCAGTATTTT. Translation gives CSAHPTSGADTQYF.

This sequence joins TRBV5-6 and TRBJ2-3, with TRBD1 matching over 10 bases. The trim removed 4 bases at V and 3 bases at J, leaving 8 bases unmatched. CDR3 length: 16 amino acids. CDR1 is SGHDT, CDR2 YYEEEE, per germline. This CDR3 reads CASSPRPGQGTDTQYF. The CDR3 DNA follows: TGTGCCAGCAGCCCCAGGCCGGGACAGGGGACAGATACGCAGTATTTT. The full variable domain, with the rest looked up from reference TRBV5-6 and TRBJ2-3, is DAGVTQSPTHLIKTRGQQVTLRCSPKSGHDTVSWYQQALGQGPQFIFQYYEEEERQRGNFPDRFSGHQFPNYSSELNVNALLLGDSALYLCASSPRPGQGTDTQYFGPGTRLTVL.

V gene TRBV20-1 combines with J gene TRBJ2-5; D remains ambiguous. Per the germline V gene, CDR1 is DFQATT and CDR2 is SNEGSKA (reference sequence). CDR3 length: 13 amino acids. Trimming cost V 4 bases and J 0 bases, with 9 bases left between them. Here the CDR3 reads CSATRPYQETQYF. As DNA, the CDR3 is TGCAGTGCTACCAGGCCGTACCAAGAGACCCAGTACTTC.

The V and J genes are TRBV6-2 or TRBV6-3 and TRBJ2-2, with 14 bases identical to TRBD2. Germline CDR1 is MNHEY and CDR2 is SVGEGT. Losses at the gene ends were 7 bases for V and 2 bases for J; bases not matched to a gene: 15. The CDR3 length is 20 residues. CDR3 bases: TGTGCCAGCAAGAACGCGGGACTAGCGGGGGCCCGGAATAACACCGGGGAGCTGTTTTTT. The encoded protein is CASKNAGLAGARNNTGELFF.

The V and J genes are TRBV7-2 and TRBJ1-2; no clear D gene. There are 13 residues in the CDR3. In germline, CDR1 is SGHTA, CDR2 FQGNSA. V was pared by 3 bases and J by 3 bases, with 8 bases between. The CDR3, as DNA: TGTGCCAGCAGCTTTTCAGGTTACTATGGCTACACCTTC. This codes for CASSFSGYYGYTF.